This T cell receptor beta chain was profiled in a study of shared clonotypes between healthy human individuals. TCRdb keeps only in-frame clones here, not all; method: immunoSEQ multiplex PCR. The sample has roughly 2.1 million clones, 85% to 95% seen once. CD8 cells classed as naive were CD45RO-negative and positively selected for CCR7, excluding terminally differentiated effector memory CD45RA+ cells. V was pared by 6 bases and J by 4 bases, with 14 bases between. The CDR3 runs to 15 residues. CDR1 SGDLS and CDR2 YYNGEE come from the germline V gene. The chain joins TRBV9 to TRBJ2-6; weak D call: TRBD1 (6 bases). Sequencing was performed on naive CD8+ T cells from PBMCs. The TCR sequence derives from a man aged 18 to 30 in good health. Some clones in this sample may be carry-over from other donors' samples. The CDR3 DNA reads TGTGCCAGCAAACAGGGTGCAGCGGGGGCCAACGTCCTGACTTTC. Protein sequence: CASKQGAAGANVLTF.